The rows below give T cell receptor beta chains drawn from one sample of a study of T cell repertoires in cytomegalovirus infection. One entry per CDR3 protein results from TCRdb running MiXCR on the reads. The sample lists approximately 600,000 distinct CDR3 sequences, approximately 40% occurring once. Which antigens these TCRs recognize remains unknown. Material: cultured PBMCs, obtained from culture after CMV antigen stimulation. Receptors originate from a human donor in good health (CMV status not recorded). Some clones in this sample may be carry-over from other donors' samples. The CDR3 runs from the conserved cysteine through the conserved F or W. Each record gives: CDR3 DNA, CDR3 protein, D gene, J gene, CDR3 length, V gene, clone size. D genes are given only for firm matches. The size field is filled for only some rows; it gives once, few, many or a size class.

TGTGCCAGCAGTGAAGACAGGGCGAGGATGAACACTGAAGCTTTCTTT | CASSEDRARMNTEAFF | - | TRBJ1-1 | 16 | TRBV6-1 | few
TGTGCCAGCAGCCTAGGAGGCGGGATTGCCGGGGAGCTGTTTTTT | CASSLGGGIAGELFF | - | TRBJ2-2 | 15 | TRBV11-2 | -
TGTGCCAGCAGTTACTCAGGCGGGAGGCGCAACAATGAGCAGTTCTTC | CASSYSGGRRNNEQFF | TRBD2 | TRBJ2-1 | 16 | TRBV6-2/TRBV6-3 | -
TGTGCCAGCAGCCAACACGGGGGCTACGAGCAGTACTTC | CASSQHGGYEQYF | - | TRBJ2-7 | 13 | TRBV4-1 | -
TGCAGTGCTCACCTCCCCGGACAGGGCTTCGAGCAGTACTTC | CSAHLPGQGFEQYF | TRBD1 | TRBJ2-7 | 14 | TRBV20-1 | few
TGTGCCAGCAGTGGGGGACTAGCGGGAGTGGGCGAGCAGTACTTC | CASSGGLAGVGEQYF | TRBD2 | TRBJ2-7 | 15 | TRBV2 | -
TGTGCCAGCAGACCTACCTCAGGGGCAGGTAATCAGCCCCAGCATTTT | CASRPTSGAGNQPQHF | - | TRBJ1-5 | 16 | TRBV7-2 | -
TGTGCCAGCAGCCCCTCACCTGCCTACGAGCAGTACTTC | CASSPSPAYEQYF | - | TRBJ2-7 | 13 | TRBV5-4 | -
TGTGCCATCAGTGAGATGGGAGCACCCCTCCACTTT | CAISEMGAPLHF | - | TRBJ1-6 | 12 | TRBV10-3 | -
TGTGCCAGCAGCTTAACGTCATCGGCTAGCGGGAGTTTCTACGAGCAGTACTTC | CASSLTSSASGSFYEQYF | TRBD2 | TRBJ2-7 | 18 | TRBV7-2 | few
TGTGCCAGCAGCCAGGTGACTAGTGGTTCGAATGAGCAGTTCTTC | CASSQVTSGSNEQFF | - | TRBJ2-1 | 15 | TRBV14 | -
TGTGCCAGCTCACCAGACTCTAGCGGGGGCGCAGATACGCAGTATTTT | CASSPDSSGGADTQYF | TRBD2 | TRBJ2-3 | 16 | TRBV18 | -
TGTGCCAGCAGCTTAGTCGGGACAACCAACAATGAGCAGTTCTTC | CASSLVGTTNNEQFF | - | TRBJ2-1 | 15 | TRBV7-4 | once
TGTGCCAGCAGCCTAGGACTAGCGGGGTATGAAGAGACCCAGTACTTC | CASSLGLAGYEETQYF | TRBD2 | TRBJ2-5 | 16 | TRBV7-2 | -
TGCAGTGCTATGACAGAGGCCAATTCACCCCTCCACTTT | CSAMTEANSPLHF | - | TRBJ1-6 | 13 | TRBV20-1 | -
TGTGCCAGCGCCGGCGGATCCCCCCTCGGGCAGTACTTC | CASAGGSPLGQYF | - | TRBJ2-7 | 13 | TRBV27 | -
TGTGCCAGTAGTATGCGGGGGGTTCTCCGGGAGACCCAGTACTTC | CASSMRGVLRETQYF | TRBD2 | TRBJ2-5 | 15 | TRBV19 | -
TGTGCCAGCAGCCCCAGGGACAGGGGGGATACGCAGTATTTT | CASSPRDRGDTQYF | TRBD1 | TRBJ2-3 | 14 | TRBV11-2 | -
TGTGCCAGCAGCCCTGCGTTGAGTGAGCAGTTCTTC | CASSPALSEQFF | - | TRBJ2-1 | 12 | TRBV7-9 | few
TGTGCCAGCAGCCCATGGACAGACAACCAAGAGACCCAGTACTTC | CASSPWTDNQETQYF | - | TRBJ2-5 | 15 | TRBV28 | few
TGTGCCAGCAGCCCACTGACAGGGGTTAGCAATCAGCCCCAGCATTTT | CASSPLTGVSNQPQHF | TRBD1 | TRBJ1-5 | 16 | TRBV7-2 | many
TGTGCCAGCAGTGAAGCTACTAGCGGGGGCTATGAGCAGTTCTTC | CASSEATSGGYEQFF | TRBD2 | TRBJ2-1 | 15 | TRBV6-1 | -
TGTGCCAGCAGTCACCGGGGGGGGGGAGGAGAGACCCAGTACTTC | CASSHRGGGGETQYF | TRBD2 | TRBJ2-5 | 15 | TRBV11-2 | few
TGTGCCAGCAGCTTAGCGCTAAACCAGGCGGAGACCCAGTACTTC | CASSLALNQAETQYF | - | TRBJ2-5 | 15 | TRBV7-9 | few
TGCGCCAGCAGCCCGACAGAAGGACCGTCCATCGGGAAACTGTTTTTT | CASSPTEGPSIGKLFF | - | TRBJ1-4 | 16 | TRBV5-1 | few
TGTGCCAGCCTCCCCGGCCTCCCTTCGGGAAAACTGTTTTTT | CASLPGLPSGKLFF | - | TRBJ1-4 | 14 | TRBV28 | -
TGTGCCATCAGTGACGACAGCAGGAGTCCAACCGAGCAGTACTTC | CAISDDSRSPTEQYF | - | TRBJ2-7 | 15 | TRBV10-3 | -
TGTGCCAGCAGCTATCGGGCCTTTGAAAAACTGTTTTTT | CASSYRAFEKLFF | - | TRBJ1-4 | 13 | TRBV7-2 | many
TGTGCCAGCAGCTGGGACACCACGAGCAATCAGCCCCAGCATTTT | CASSWDTTSNQPQHF | - | TRBJ1-5 | 15 | TRBV7-8 | few
TGCGCCAGCAGCCAAGGTTTGGACAGGGGGAACACTGAAGCTTTCTTT | CASSQGLDRGNTEAFF | TRBD1 | TRBJ1-1 | 16 | TRBV4-3 | few
TGTGCCAGCAGGGTTCCCGGTAACTATGGCTACACCTTC | CASRVPGNYGYTF | - | TRBJ1-2 | 13 | TRBV6-1 | few
TGTGCCAGCAGGAAGGCGGACACTGAAGCTTTCTTT | CASRKADTEAFF | - | TRBJ1-1 | 12 | TRBV6-1 | -
TGTGCCAGCAGCCCATTGACTAGCGGGAGGGCGGGTGAGCAGTTCTTC | CASSPLTSGRAGEQFF | TRBD2 | TRBJ2-1 | 16 | TRBV7-8 | -
TGTGCCAGCAGCGCGCGGACAAAGTACAATGAGCAGTTCTTC | CASSARTKYNEQFF | - | TRBJ2-1 | 14 | TRBV5-4 | -
TGTGCCAGCAGCTGGACAGGGTTGATGGTCACTGAAGCTTTCTTT | CASSWTGLMVTEAFF | TRBD1 | TRBJ1-1 | 15 | TRBV7-2 | many
TGTGCCAGCAGTGAAGAAGGGTATAGCTCCTACAATGAGCAGTTCTTC | CASSEEGYSSYNEQFF | - | TRBJ2-1 | 16 | TRBV2 | -
TGTGCCAGCAGCTTAAGTCTCGGGGCCGCATACAATGAGCAGTTCTTC | CASSLSLGAAYNEQFF | - | TRBJ2-1 | 16 | TRBV7-2 | few
TGCGCCAGCAGTCAGCGGGAAGAGGATACGCAGTATTTT | CASSQREEDTQYF | - | TRBJ2-3 | 13 | TRBV23-1 | -
TGTGCCAGCACAGGGGGACTTAGCACAGATACGCAGTATTTT | CASTGGLSTDTQYF | - | TRBJ2-3 | 14 | TRBV7-2 | few
TGCGCCAGCAGCCACCCCGAGGGGGCAGGGTGGACTGAAGCTTTCTTT | CASSHPEGAGWTEAFF | TRBD1 | TRBJ1-1 | 16 | TRBV4-1 | few
TGTGCCAGCAGCTTGGTCGGGGTTTTCACCGGGGAGCTGTTTTTT | CASSLVGVFTGELFF | - | TRBJ2-2 | 15 | TRBV5-4 | -